The text below deals with one T cell receptor (beta chain). The data are from a study of blood T cell repertoires in COVID-19. Study processing details: Reference gene primer amplification gave estimated nucleated cell counts. The assay was immunoSEQ multiplex PCR, and TCRdb's table has in-frame clones only and misses some. Clonal size and the V and J genes are those of that table, whereas D and trimming came from the DNA. The repertoire holds 300,000 to 350,000 clones, around 90% seen once, with approximately 9.4% in the top ten. The TCR sequence derives from a man younger than 40 with COVID-19, enrolled during active disease. Sequenced: peripheral blood.

The CDR3 reads CASSEQGGDTQYF. The CDR3 DNA reads as TGTGCCAGCAGTGAGCAGGGAGGAGATACGCAGTATTTT. The V and J genes are TRBV6-4 and TRBJ2-3, with D perhaps matching TRBD2 (6 bases). The CDR3 totals 13 residues. From germline, CDR1 is MRHNA and CDR2 SNTAGT. Between the trimmed V and J ends, which lost 3 bases and 5 bases, there was a span of 9 bases.